The present T cell receptor beta chain was sequenced within a study of blood T cell repertoires in COVID-19. Overall study context: The United States, Italy and Spain provided the acute and convalescent COVID-19 samples. In each case, the material was cDNA or gDNA derived from T cells, B-cell-depleted T cells, or PBMCs.

The CDR3 has 15 amino acids. CDR1 is MNHEY and CDR2 is SVGAGI in the germline V gene. V was pared by 6 bases and J by 6 bases, with 20 bases between. In the authors' methods: Amplification of reference gene primers was used by the study to estimate nucleated cell counts. Produced via immunoSEQ multiplex PCR; TCRdb's table is partial and in-frame only. V and J calls and clone size follow that table, whereas D and trimming were derived from the DNA. The sample lists roughly 88,000 clones, 80% to 90% seen once, with about 16% in the top ten. This receptor was taken from a woman of 80 years or more with acute or convalescent COVID-19. The J gene is TRBJ1-2, the V gene TRBV6-5; tentative D call: TRBD1 (6 bases). Sample: peripheral blood. CDR3 protein: CASRIPQGSGDGYTF. CDR3 DNA sequence: TGTGCCAGCAGAATACCCCAGGGGTCTGGGGATGGCTACACCTTC.